This note documents a single T cell receptor beta chain sequence. Its antigen is unknown. This specimen belongs to a study of T cells after yellow fever vaccination. Regarding the study as a whole: From the bulk population, abundant clonotypes could contaminate and appear within FACS-sorted repertoires. Shared CD4/CD8 clonotypes were a small share, likely from convergent recombination. Post-booster samples contained most primary-vaccination clones (around 96% CD4, around 90% CD8).

The ends lost 3 bases at V and 7 bases at J; junction bases unmatched: 6. The germline V gene encodes CDR1 SEHNR and CDR2 FQNEAQ (reference sequence). This CDR3 contains 15 residues. Template switching by 5'RACE produced TCR cDNA, adding a universal primer site and UMIs. Each CDR3 protein is one row after TCRdb ran MiXCR on the 5' RACE reads. The sample holds tens of thousands of distinct CDR3 sequences, 7.5% to 9% seen once. The receptor was derived from a man younger than 45 who received the YFV17D yellow fever vaccine. This chain connects TRBV7-9 to TRBJ2-1; 10 nucleotides match TRBD1. The material was CD8+ T cells sorted from PBMCs, obtained on the day of the yellow fever booster vaccination. The CDR3 spells CASSFSGTGVNEQFF. CDR3 bases: TGTGCCAGCAGCTTTTCCGGGACAGGGGTAAATGAGCAGTTCTTC.